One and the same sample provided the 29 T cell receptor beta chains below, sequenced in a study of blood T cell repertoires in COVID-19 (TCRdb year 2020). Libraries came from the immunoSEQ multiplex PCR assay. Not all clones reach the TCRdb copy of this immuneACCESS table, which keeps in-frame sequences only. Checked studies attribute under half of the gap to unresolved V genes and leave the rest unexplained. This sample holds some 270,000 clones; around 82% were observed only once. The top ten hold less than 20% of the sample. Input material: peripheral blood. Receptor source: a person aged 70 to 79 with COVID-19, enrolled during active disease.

The CDR3 protein is CASSLVGGGTTDTQYF. The CDR3 DNA is TGTGCCAGCAGCTTAGTAGGCGGGGGGACCACAGATACGCAGTATTTT. The V gene is TRBV5-8, the J gene TRBJ2-3; 8 nucleotides match TRBD2. The CDR3 extends over 16 amino acids. J was trimmed by 2 bases and V by 2 bases; bases with no gene match: 7. Per the germline V gene, CDR1 is SGHTS and CDR2 is YDEGEE.

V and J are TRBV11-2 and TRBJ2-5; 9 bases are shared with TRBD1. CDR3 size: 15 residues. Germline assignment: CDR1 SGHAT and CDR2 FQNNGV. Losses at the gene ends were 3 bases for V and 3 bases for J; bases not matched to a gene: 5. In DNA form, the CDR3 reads TGTGCCAGCAGCTTCTCCGGGACAGGGAAAGAGACCCAGTACTTC. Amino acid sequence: CASSFSGTGKETQYF.

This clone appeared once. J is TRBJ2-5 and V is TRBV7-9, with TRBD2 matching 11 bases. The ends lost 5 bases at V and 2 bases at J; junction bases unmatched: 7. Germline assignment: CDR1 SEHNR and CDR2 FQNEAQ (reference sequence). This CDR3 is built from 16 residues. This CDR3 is CASSLIAGGTQETQYF. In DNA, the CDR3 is TGTGCCAGCAGCCTAATAGCGGGAGGGACGCAAGAGACCCAGTACTTC.

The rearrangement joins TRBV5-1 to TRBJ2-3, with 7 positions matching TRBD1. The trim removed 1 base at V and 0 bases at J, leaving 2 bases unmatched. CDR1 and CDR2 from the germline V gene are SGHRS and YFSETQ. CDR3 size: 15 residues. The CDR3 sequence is CASSLTGASTDTQYF. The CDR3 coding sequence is TGCGCCAGCAGCTTGACAGGGGCAAGCACAGATACGCAGTATTTT.

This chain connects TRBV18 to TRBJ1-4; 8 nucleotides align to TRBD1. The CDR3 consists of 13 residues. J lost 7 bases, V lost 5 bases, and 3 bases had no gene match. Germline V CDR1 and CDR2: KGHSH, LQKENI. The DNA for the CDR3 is TGTGCCAGCTCAGGACAGGGAACTGAAAAACTGTTTTTT. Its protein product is CASSGQGTEKLFF.

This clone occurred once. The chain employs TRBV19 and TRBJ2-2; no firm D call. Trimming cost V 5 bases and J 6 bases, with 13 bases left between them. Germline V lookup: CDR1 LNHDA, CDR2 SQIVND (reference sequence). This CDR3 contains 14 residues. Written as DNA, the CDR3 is TGTGCCAGTAGTCCCACCCAGGTCCCCGGGGAGCTGTTTTTT. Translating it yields CASSPTQVPGELFF.

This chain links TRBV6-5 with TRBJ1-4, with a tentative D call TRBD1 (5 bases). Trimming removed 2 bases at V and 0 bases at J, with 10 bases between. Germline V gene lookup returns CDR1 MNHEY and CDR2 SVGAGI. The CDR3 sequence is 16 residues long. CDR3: CASSYAIQATNEKLFF. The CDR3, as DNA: TGTGCCAGCAGTTACGCTATACAGGCAACTAATGAAAAACTGTTTTTT.

Here the CDR3 reads CASSGSSGNTIYF. CDR3 nucleotide sequence: TGTGCCAGTAGCGGGAGCTCTGGAAACACCATATATTTT. This sequence joins TRBV19 and TRBJ1-3, with D hard to call. This CDR3 is 13 amino acids long. V lost 6 bases, J lost 0 bases, and 6 bases lay in between. The germline V gene has CDR1 LNHDA and CDR2 SQIVND (reference sequence).

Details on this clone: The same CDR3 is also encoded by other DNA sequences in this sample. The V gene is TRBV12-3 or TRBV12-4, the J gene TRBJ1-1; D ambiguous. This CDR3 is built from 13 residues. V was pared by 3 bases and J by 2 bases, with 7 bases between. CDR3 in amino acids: CASSLGRNTEAFF. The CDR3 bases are TGTGCCAGCAGTTTGGGGAGAAACACTGAAGCTTTCTTT.

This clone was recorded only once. The CDR3 DNA reads TGTGCCAGCAGCTTATTCCCAGGGAACACTGAAGCTTTCTTT. Translated, it gives CASSLFPGNTEAFF. The chain couples TRBV7-3 to TRBJ1-1; D is ambiguous. The CDR3 totals 14 residues. Germline V gene data show CDR1 as SGHTA and CDR2 as FQGTGA. Trimming removed 2 bases from V and 1 base from J, with 8 bases in between.

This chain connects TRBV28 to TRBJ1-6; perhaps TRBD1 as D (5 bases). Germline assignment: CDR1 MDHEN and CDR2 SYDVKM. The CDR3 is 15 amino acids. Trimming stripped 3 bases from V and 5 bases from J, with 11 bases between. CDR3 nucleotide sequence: TGTGCCAGCAGTTTGTGGAAGGACAATAATTCACCCCTCCACTTT. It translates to CASSLWKDNNSPLHF.

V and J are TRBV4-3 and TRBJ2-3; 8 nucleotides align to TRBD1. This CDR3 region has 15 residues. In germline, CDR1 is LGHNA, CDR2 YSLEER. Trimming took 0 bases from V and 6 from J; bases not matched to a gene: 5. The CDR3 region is CASSQEDRVGDTQYF. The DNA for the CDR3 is TGCGCCAGCAGCCAAGAGGACAGGGTTGGCGATACGCAGTATTTT.

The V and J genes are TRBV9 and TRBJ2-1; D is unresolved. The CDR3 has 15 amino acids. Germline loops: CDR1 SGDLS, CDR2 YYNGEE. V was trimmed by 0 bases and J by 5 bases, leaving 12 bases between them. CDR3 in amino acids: CASSVGPNKHNEQFF. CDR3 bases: TGTGCCAGCAGCGTAGGTCCCAACAAACACAATGAGCAGTTCTTC.

The CDR3 DNA is TGTGCCAGCATCTTAGGGGGGGACAATGAGCAGTTCTTC. It encodes CASILGGDNEQFF. This chain links TRBV28 with TRBJ2-1; possibly TRBD2 for D (7 bases). CDR3 size: 13 residues. Trimming removed 7 bases from V and 5 bases from J, with 12 bases in between. Germline V gene data show CDR1 as MDHEN and CDR2 as SYDVKM.

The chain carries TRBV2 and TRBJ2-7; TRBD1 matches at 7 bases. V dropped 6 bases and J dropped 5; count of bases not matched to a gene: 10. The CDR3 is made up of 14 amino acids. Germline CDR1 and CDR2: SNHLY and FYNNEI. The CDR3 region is CASRINRGADEQYF. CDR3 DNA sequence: TGTGCCAGCAGGATTAACAGGGGAGCGGACGAGCAGTACTTC.

CDR3: CASSMWGPGTGVYNEQFF. The CDR3 DNA sequence: TGTGCCAGTAGTATGTGGGGACCCGGGACGGGGGTGTACAATGAGCAGTTCTTC. The rearrangement uses TRBV19 and TRBJ2-1; a possible D gene is TRBD2 (6 bases). This CDR3 region has 18 residues. Germline assignment: CDR1 LNHDA and CDR2 SQIVND (reference sequence). Trimming removed 3 bases at V and 4 bases at J, with 22 bases between.

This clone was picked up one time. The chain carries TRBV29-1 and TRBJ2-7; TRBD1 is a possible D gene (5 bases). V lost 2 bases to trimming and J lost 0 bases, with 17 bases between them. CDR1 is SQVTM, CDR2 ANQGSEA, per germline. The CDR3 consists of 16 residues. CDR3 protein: CSVESLDQGNSYEQYF. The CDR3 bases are TGCAGCGTTGAAAGTTTGGATCAGGGAAACTCCTACGAGCAGTACTTC.

This CDR3 is CASSQAGEGNTIYF. CDR3 sequence (DNA): TGCGCCAGCAGCCAAGCAGGGGAGGGAAACACCATATATTTT. The rearrangement joins TRBV4-1 to TRBJ1-3, with D perhaps TRBD1 (6 bases). Per germline, CDR1 MGHRA and CDR2 YSYEKL. The CDR3 consists of 14 residues. Trimming shortened V by 1 base and J by 4 bases, and 8 bases separated the two germline ends.

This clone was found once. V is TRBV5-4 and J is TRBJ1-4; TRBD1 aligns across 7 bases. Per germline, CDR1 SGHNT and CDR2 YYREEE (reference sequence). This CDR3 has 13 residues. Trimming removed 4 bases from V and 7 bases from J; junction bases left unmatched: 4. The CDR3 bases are TGTGCCAGCAGCGTCCAGGGGGTTGAAAAACTGTTTTTT. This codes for CASSVQGVEKLFF.

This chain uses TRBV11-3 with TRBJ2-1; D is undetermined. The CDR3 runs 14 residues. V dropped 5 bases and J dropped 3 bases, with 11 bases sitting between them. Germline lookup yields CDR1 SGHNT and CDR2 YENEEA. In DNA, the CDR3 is TGTGCCAGCAGCCCGTCGAGATTCTACAATGAGCAGTTCTTC. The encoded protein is CASSPSRFYNEQFF.

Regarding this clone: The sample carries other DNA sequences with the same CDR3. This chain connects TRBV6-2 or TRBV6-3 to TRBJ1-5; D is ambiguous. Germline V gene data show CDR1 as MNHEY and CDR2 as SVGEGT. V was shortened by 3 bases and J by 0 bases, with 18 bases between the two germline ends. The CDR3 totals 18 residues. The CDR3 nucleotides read TGTGCCAGCAGTTATGTGGTAGGTGCGGGAGTTAGCAATCAGCCCCAGCATTTT. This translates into CASSYVVGAGVSNQPQHF.

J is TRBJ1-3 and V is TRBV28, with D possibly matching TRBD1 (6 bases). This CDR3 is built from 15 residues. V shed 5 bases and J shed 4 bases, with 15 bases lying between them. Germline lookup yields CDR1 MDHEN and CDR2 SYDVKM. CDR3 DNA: TGTGCCAGCAGTCCTGGGGCAGGGGTAGGAAACACCATATATTTT. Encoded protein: CASSPGAGVGNTIYF.

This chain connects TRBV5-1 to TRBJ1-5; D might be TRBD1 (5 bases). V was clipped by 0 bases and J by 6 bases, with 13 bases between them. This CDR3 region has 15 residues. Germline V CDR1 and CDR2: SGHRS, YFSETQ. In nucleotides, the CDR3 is TGCGCCAGCAGCTTGGAGGGGCGTATCAGTCAGCCCCAGCATTTT. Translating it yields CASSLEGRISQPQHF.

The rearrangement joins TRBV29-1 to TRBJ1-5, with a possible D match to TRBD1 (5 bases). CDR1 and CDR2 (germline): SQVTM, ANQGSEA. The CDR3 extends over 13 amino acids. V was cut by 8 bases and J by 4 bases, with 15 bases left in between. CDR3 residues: CSTSDRPNQPQHF. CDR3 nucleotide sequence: TGCAGCACCTCAGACAGACCTAATCAGCCCCAGCATTTT.

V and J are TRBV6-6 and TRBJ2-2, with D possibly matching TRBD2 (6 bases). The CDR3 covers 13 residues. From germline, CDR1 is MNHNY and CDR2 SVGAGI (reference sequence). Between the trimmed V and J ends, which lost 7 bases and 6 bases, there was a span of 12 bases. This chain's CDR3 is CASNGGYAGELFF. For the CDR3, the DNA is TGTGCCAGCAACGGGGGATATGCCGGGGAGCTGTTTTTT.

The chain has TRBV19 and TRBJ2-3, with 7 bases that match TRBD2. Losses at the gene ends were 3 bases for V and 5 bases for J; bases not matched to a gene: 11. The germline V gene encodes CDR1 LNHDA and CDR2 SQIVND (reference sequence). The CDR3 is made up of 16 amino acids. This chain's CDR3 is CASSILASGWKDTQYF. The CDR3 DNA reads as TGTGCCAGTAGTATTTTGGCTAGCGGTTGGAAAGATACGCAGTATTTT.

DNA for the CDR3: TGTGCCAGTAGCGGGGGGCAGGCCCAATCCTACGAGCAGTACTTC. Translation: CASSGGQAQSYEQYF. This chain connects TRBV19 to TRBJ2-7, with a weak D call TRBD2 (7 bases). In germline, CDR1 is LNHDA, CDR2 SQIVND (reference sequence). CDR3 length: 15 residues. Trimming removed 6 bases at V and 1 base at J, with 16 bases between. Full variable domain (rest looked up from reference TRBV19 and TRBJ2-7): DGGITQSPKYLFRKEGQNVTLSCEQNLNHDAMYWYRQDPGQGLRLIYYSQIVNDFQKGDIAEGYSVSREKKESFPLTVTSAQKNPTAFYLCASSGGQAQSYEQYFGPGTRLTVT.

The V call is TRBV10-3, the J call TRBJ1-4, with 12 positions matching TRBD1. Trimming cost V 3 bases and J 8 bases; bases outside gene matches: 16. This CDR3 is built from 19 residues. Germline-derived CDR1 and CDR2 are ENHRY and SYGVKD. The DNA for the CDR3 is TGTGCCATCAGTGATGGAACCGGGACAGGGGGCGCGTATACCGAAAAACTGTTTTTT. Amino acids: CAISDGTGTGGAYTEKLFF.

CDR3 residues: CASSRGPGQGQETQYF. DNA for the CDR3: TGCGCCAGCAGCCGTGGGCCGGGACAGGGTCAAGAGACCCAGTACTTC. This chain connects TRBV4-3 to TRBJ2-5; 9 bases fit TRBD1. The V gene end was trimmed by 4 bases and the J gene end by 2 bases; junction bases not matched to a gene: 8. Germline lookup yields CDR1 LGHNA and CDR2 YSLEER. The CDR3 is 16 residues long.